This TCR beta chain comes out of a study of blood T cells in healthy people across ages. Notes on the study in general: Higher diversity and more naive CD4+ cells were features of long-lived donors, compared to aged donors.

Then a second PCR, running roughly 6 to 11 cycles, was carried out with a sample-barcoded 5' primer and a J-beta primer mix. Via MiXCR, TCRdb re-called the 5' RACE reads, giving one row per CDR3 protein. The data contain about 640,000 distinct CDR3 sequences, 45% to 65% of them seen just once; the ten biggest clones take up over 30%. With respect to this clonotype: Its antigen is still unknown.

Germline V lookup: CDR1 LGHDT, CDR2 YNNKEL (reference sequence). J lost 7 bases, V lost 6 bases, and 11 bases had no gene match. The length of the CDR3 is 15 residues. The receptor was isolated from a man aged 55-75 years in good health. This chain joins TRBV3-1 and TRBJ2-7; 11 bases fit TRBD2. The sequenced material came from blood. In DNA form, the CDR3 reads TGTGCCAGCAGTCTGCCGACTAGCGGGATTGAGGAGCAGTACTTC. This sequence encodes CASSLPTSGIEEQYF.